This T cell receptor beta chain came from a study of blood T cell repertoires in COVID-19. Study-wide context: The analysed material was cDNA or gDNA that came from T cells, B-cell-depleted T cells, or PBMCs.

In the original analysis: Estimation of nucleated cell counts relied on the amplification of reference gene primers. Some clones are missing from TCRdb's copy, which holds only in-frame ones; the method was immunoSEQ multiplex PCR. V, J and clone size were drawn from that table, and D and trimming were deduced from the DNA. The sample lists over 65,000 clones; 85% were seen once. V was trimmed by 1 base and J by 2 bases, leaving 12 bases between them. Germline V gene lookup returns CDR1 SGHRS and CDR2 YFSETQ. The CDR3 has 15 residues. This sequence originates from a man aged 80 or over with active or convalescent COVID-19. Material for sequencing was peripheral blood. This rearrangement joins TRBV5-1 to TRBJ1-2; the D is unclear. CDR3 bases: TGCGCCAGCAGCTTGAGGACTCAGAAAAACTATGGCTACACCTTC. Its protein product is CASSLRTQKNYGYTF.